The clone carrying this TCR beta chain was observed a handful of times. Germline V gene lookup returns CDR1 MNHNS and CDR2 SASEGT. CDR3 length equals 15 residues. V was pared by 6 bases and J by 4 bases, with 2 bases of the junction left unmatched. The data were taken from a study of T cells in Graves' hyperthyroidism and ophthalmopathy. Study as a whole: Peripheral blood was drawn at first diagnosis, prior to all treatment.

Clinical symptoms, serum thyroxine, TRAb, thyroid ultrasound and orbital computed tomography established diagnosis. TCR beta CDR3 region amplification was performed from RNA transcripts. The HTBI primer set was used in a first-round RT-PCR of the TCR CDR3. TCRdb independently ran MiXCR on the multiplex PCR reads; one entry per CDR3 protein. The sample lists 500,000 to 550,000 distinct CDR3 sequences; around 20% were seen once. Sequenced input: blood. This TCR was recovered from a man aged 40-55 years with Graves' ophthalmopathy. V gene TRBV6-1 combines with J gene TRBJ2-2; 13 nucleotides agree with TRBD2. CDR3 sequence: CASRGLAGATGELFF. The CDR3 coding sequence is TGTGCCAGCAGAGGACTAGCGGGGGCCACCGGGGAGCTGTTTTTT.